Reported below is one T cell receptor beta chain. Its antigen target is currently unknown. Qualities for individual bases were not recorded, and no much larger clone is one base off. TCRbeta CDR3 regions were amplified from genomic DNA using the immunoSEQ Assay, a bias-controlled multiplex PCR. Regarding the original processing steps: The number of nucleated cells in each sample was estimated from the amplification of reference gene primers within the assay. Sequence reads were collapsed and filtered to measure the absolute abundance of every unique TCRbeta CDR3 rearrangement. For each sample, productive Simpson clonality was calculated by taking the square root of Simpson's diversity index across productive rearrangements. TCRdb stores this immuneACCESS table with in-frame sequences only. Part of the clones is absent; in the studies checked, under half of the shortfall reflects unresolved V genes, and no reason is known for the rest. Clone size and V and J calls were adopted from that table, with D and trimming inferred from the DNA. This sample is represented by about 130,000 clones; over 75% of them were singletons. About 40% of the sample lies in the top ten.

This specimen belongs to a study of blood T cell repertoires in COVID-19 (dated by TCRdb to 2020 to 2022). With respect to the entire study: Collaborator samples came from the United States, Italy and Spain and covered acute and convalescent phases of COVID-19. The prospective study material was composed of cDNA or gDNA derived from T cells, B-cell-depleted T cells, or PBMCs. Deeply sampled blood TCRbeta repertoires from subjects exposed to, actively infected with, or recovered from COVID-19 were included in the dataset. The repertoires were released in a freely available public database meant as a resource for research on the immune response to SARS-CoV-2. The samples were drawn from the first 160 participants of the ongoing ImmuneRACE study and from 950 to 1,500 subjects provided by 6 global collaborators. A de-identified subject ID, COVID-19 status, age in years and sex were almost always included in the sample metadata. Where HLA class I and class II types were available, the types were taken from metadata supplied by the sample provider, not from assay-based typing. Summary of the overall study and its limitations: The amount of clinical and demographic metadata varied by source and participant and was provided uncurated.

The collaborating institutions used their own protocols to collect whole blood in K2EDTA tubes. For TCRbeta analysis, collaborators shipped samples in one of three forms: frozen whole blood, isolated PBMCs, or DNA extracted from either of those sample types. The TCR originated in a human donor in a cohort sampled during active COVID-19. Sequenced sample: peripheral blood.

The DNA is TGTGCCATCGGGATCGGAGGGAGGAACACTGAAGCTTTCTTT. Translation gives CAIGIGGRNTEAFF. This chain joins TRBV7-8 to TRBJ1-1; the D gene is not confidently resolved. Between the V and J ends, shortened by 10 bases and 1 base respectively, the junction contains 16 bases. The germline V gene specifies SGHVS as CDR1 and FQNEAQ as CDR2. The CDR3 covers 14 residues, taking in both the cysteine and the phenylalanine. This entry keeps only the CDR3 DNA: 42 bases, framed from base 1.